Shown below are 24 T cell receptor beta chains from a single sample sequenced in a study of PD-L1 blockade in urothelial cancer. Profiling relied on immunoSEQ multiplex PCR, and the TCRdb table lists in-frame clones only, not all of them. The data show tens of thousands of clones, around 77% seen once. The source material was PBMCs, sampled around atezolizumab (anti-PD-L1) treatment. The receptors stem from a man aged 70 or older with urothelial cancer.

The chain links TRBV4-3 to TRBJ1-2, with D maybe TRBD1 (5 bases). This CDR3 is built from 15 residues. Per the germline V gene, CDR1 is LGHNA and CDR2 is YSLEER. V gave up 0 bases and J gave up 4 bases, with 12 bases separating them. CDR3 sequence (DNA): TGCGCCAGCAGCCAAGATTCAGCAGGGCGCTATGGCTACACCTTC. It encodes CASSQDSAGRYGYTF.

As regards this clone: This sample also contains other DNA sequences that code for the same CDR3. The V gene is TRBV15, the J gene TRBJ2-5, with TRBD2 matching over 8 bases. V shed 2 bases and J 5 bases; nucleotides not matched to a gene: 7. Germline-derived CDR1 and CDR2 are LNHNV and YYDKDF (reference sequence). The CDR3 contains 15 residues. The CDR3 sequence is CATSRSSGVIETQYF. The CDR3 region has the DNA TGTGCCACCAGCAGAAGTAGCGGGGTAATCGAGACCCAGTACTTC.

This clone has only a few counts. The DNA for the CDR3 is TGTGCCAGCAGCTTAGGACAGGGTCTTAACTATGGCTACACCTTC. Protein product: CASSLGQGLNYGYTF. The chain joins TRBV7-9 to TRBJ1-2; TRBD1 matches 7 bases. V was pared by 1 base and J by 1 base, with 3 bases of the junction left unmatched. CDR1 and CDR2 (germline): SEHNR, FQNEAQ (reference sequence). There are 15 residues in the CDR3.

This chain uses TRBV19 with TRBJ1-1; D remains unclear. From germline, CDR1 is LNHDA and CDR2 SQIVND (reference sequence). The CDR3 consists of 11 residues. Trimming left V 3 bases short and J 7 bases short, with 6 bases between. The CDR3 spells CASSINGEAFF. Written as DNA, the CDR3 is TGTGCCAGTAGTATCAACGGTGAAGCTTTCTTT.

This clone turned up a few times. V usage is TRBV9 and J usage is TRBJ2-2; 13 positions match TRBD2. In germline, CDR1 is SGDLS, CDR2 YYNGEE. The V gene end was trimmed by 4 bases and the J gene end by 6 bases; junction bases not matched to a gene: 15. CDR3 length: 19 amino acids. The CDR3 DNA sequence: TGTGCCAGCAGCCCCGGACTAGCGGGAGAAGTGGGCGTCTCCGGGGAGCTGTTTTTT. It translates to CASSPGLAGEVGVSGELFF.

In this sample, this clone turned up once. The J gene is TRBJ2-1, the V gene TRBV2, with D maybe TRBD2 (6 bases). Trimming cost V 4 bases and J 1 base, with 11 bases left between them. There are 15 residues in the CDR3. Germline V gene data show CDR1 as SNHLY and CDR2 as FYNNEI. The CDR3 loop is CASSVVAASYNEQFF. The CDR3 DNA sequence: TGTGCCAGCAGTGTAGTAGCGGCTTCCTACAATGAGCAGTTCTTC. The full variable domain, in which reference TRBV2 and TRBJ2-1 provide the parts outside the CDR3, is EPEVTQTPSHQVTQMGQEVILRCVPISNHLYFYWYRQILGQKVEFLVSFYNNEISEKSEIFDDQFSVERPDGSNFTLKIRSTKLEDSAMYFCASSVVAASYNEQFFGPGTRLTVL.

This clone was seen only once. The rearrangement joins TRBV5-6 to TRBJ1-2; D may be TRBD1 (5 bases). The CDR3 consists of 15 residues. Germline V gene data show CDR1 as SGHDT and CDR2 as YYEEEE. Trimming took off 0 bases at V and 4 bases at J, with 13 bases between the two ends. The chain's CDR3 is CASSLDGHGGYGYTF. In nucleotides, the CDR3 is TGTGCCAGCAGCTTGGACGGACACGGCGGCTATGGCTACACCTTC.

This clone turned up a few times. This sequence joins TRBV25-1 and TRBJ2-1; D possibly corresponds to TRBD2 (5 bases). There are 12 residues in the CDR3. The germline V gene has CDR1 MGHDK and CDR2 SYGVNS. Trimming stripped 0 bases from V and 11 bases from J, with 8 bases between. CDR3 region: CASSEYTGKQFF. Written as DNA, the CDR3 is TGTGCCAGCAGTGAATATACGGGAAAGCAGTTCTTC.

The CDR3 DNA reads as TGTGCCATCGGGACAGGGGGGACACAGCCCCAGCATTTT. Amino acids: CAIGTGGTQPQHF. The chain carries TRBV10-3 and TRBJ1-5; 11 bases map to TRBD1. The CDR3 totals 13 residues. CDR1 is ENHRY and CDR2 is SYGVKD in the germline V gene. The V and J ends lost 8 bases and 7 bases, in that order; junction bases with no gene match: 4.

This clone turned up a few times. This rearrangement joins TRBV30 to TRBJ1-1; D unresolved. The V gene's germline CDR1 is GTSNPN and CDR2 SVGIG (reference sequence). The CDR3 has 14 residues. The V gene lost 0 bases and the J gene lost 1 base, with 9 bases spanning the gap. In DNA, the CDR3 is TGTGCCTGGAGTGTTGGCAGGCCGAACACTGAAGCTTTCTTT. It translates to CAWSVGRPNTEAFF.

The chain couples TRBV2 to TRBJ2-1, with 9 nucleotides matching TRBD2. This CDR3 is 17 amino acids long. Germline V gene data show CDR1 as SNHLY and CDR2 as FYNNEI. Losses at the gene ends were 7 bases for V and 7 bases for J; bases not matched to a gene: 17. The CDR3 coding sequence is TGTGCCAGCAAGGCCGGGATAGCGGGAGTGGGTGGGAATGAGCAGTTCTTC. It is translated as CASKAGIAGVGGNEQFF. The variable domain in full, completed from reference TRBV2 and TRBJ2-1, reads EPEVTQTPSHQVTQMGQEVILRCVPISNHLYFYWYRQILGQKVEFLVSFYNNEISEKSEIFDDQFSVERPDGSNFTLKIRSTKLEDSAMYFCASKAGIAGVGGNEQFFGPGTRLTVL.

The genes are TRBV7-2 and TRBJ1-4, with no clear D. The ends were cut back, 1 base at V and 7 bases at J, with 10 bases in the middle. Germline V gene sequence: CDR1 SGHTA, CDR2 FQGNSA. This CDR3 is built from 14 residues. In nucleotides, the CDR3 is TGTGCCAGCAGCTTAGTTATTCGGGGTGAAAAACTGTTTTTT. As protein: CASSLVIRGEKLFF.

The chain joins TRBV7-2 to TRBJ2-7, with 9 positions matching TRBD1. This CDR3 region has 15 residues. Germline trimming cut 4 bases from V and 4 bases from J; bases unmatched to any gene: 8. Germline-derived CDR1 and CDR2 are SGHTA and FQGNSA. The CDR3 loop reads CASSSAPGTGYEQYF. As DNA, the CDR3 is TGTGCCAGCAGCTCCGCTCCCGGGACAGGGTACGAGCAGTACTTC.

The chain couples TRBV7-6 to TRBJ2-2, with 7 bases that match TRBD2. V gave up 5 bases and J gave up 4 bases; unmatched junction bases: 4. The CDR3 covers 14 residues. The V gene's germline CDR1 is SGHVS and CDR2 FNYEAQ. CDR3 sequence: CASSPVAGTGELFF. The CDR3 nucleotides are TGTGCCAGCAGCCCCGTAGCGGGCACCGGGGAGCTGTTTTTT.

The rearrangement joins TRBV5-6 to TRBJ2-1; tentatively, D is TRBD2 (6 bases). CDR3 length equals 16 residues. CDR1 is SGHDT, CDR2 YYEEEE, per germline. Trimming took 1 base from V and 9 from J, leaving 20 bases between them. CDR3 nucleotides: TGTGCCAGCAGCTTGTCCCGGGGGAGTAGCAGTTCTGAGCAGTTCTTC. Translation gives CASSLSRGSSSSEQFF.

The chain joins TRBV4-1 to TRBJ2-5; 11 nucleotides align to TRBD2. Unmatched junction bases numbered 16, after V lost 3 bases and J lost 4 bases. This CDR3 is 19 amino acids long. Germline V gene sequence: CDR1 MGHRA, CDR2 YSYEKL. The DNA for the CDR3 is TGCGCCAGCAGCCACACCGGGACTAGCGGAGGGGGTCGACGAGAGACCCAGTACTTC. It is translated as CASSHTGTSGGGRRETQYF.

This clone was seen more than once but under ten times. The genes are TRBV9 and TRBJ1-2; D ambiguous. Per the germline V gene, CDR1 is SGDLS and CDR2 is YYNGEE. The V end lost 0 bases, the J end lost 8 bases, and 8 bases lay between the germline ends. The CDR3 has 12 amino acids. The CDR3: CASSVVSGGYTF. CDR3 coding DNA: TGTGCCAGCAGCGTAGTGTCAGGCGGCTACACCTTC.

This clone was detected a few times. The rearrangement uses TRBV6-5 and TRBJ2-2; 9 bases agree with TRBD1. The V gene's germline CDR1 is MNHEY and CDR2 SVGAGI. Unmatched junction bases numbered 9, after V lost 5 bases and J lost 8 bases. The CDR3 has 15 residues. The CDR3: CASSRQGGQRGELFF. The CDR3 DNA follows: TGTGCCAGCAGTAGACAGGGGGGACAGAGAGGGGAGCTGTTTTTT.

This clone has just a few counts. V gene TRBV4-1 combines with J gene TRBJ2-7; D possibly corresponds to TRBD1 (6 bases). The length of the CDR3 is 16 residues. The V gene's germline CDR1 is MGHRA and CDR2 YSYEKL. V lost 4 bases to trimming and J lost 3 bases, with 19 bases between them. The CDR3 DNA reads TGCGCCAGCAGCCCTACGGCAGGGGCTGAAAACTACGAGCAGTACTTC. It codes for CASSPTAGAENYEQYF.

The chain uses TRBV9 and TRBJ2-7; weak D call: TRBD2 (6 bases). The germline V and J ends were trimmed by 4 bases and 3 bases, with 14 bases remaining between them. There are 14 residues in the CDR3. The germline CDR1 and CDR2 sequences are SGDLS and YYNGEE. CDR3 in amino acids: CASSPGGASYEQYF. As DNA, the CDR3 is TGTGCCAGCAGCCCCGGGGGAGCGAGCTACGAGCAGTACTTC.

This clone has only one observation. The J gene is TRBJ2-3, the V gene TRBV9, with 10 nucleotides matching TRBD2. Germline V CDR1 and CDR2: SGDLS, YYNGEE. This CDR3 is 16 amino acids long. After removal of 0 bases from V and 5 bases from J, the junction contained 6 bases not matched to a gene. The CDR3 spells CASSVGPAGGGDTQYF. For the CDR3, the DNA is TGTGCCAGCAGCGTAGGTCCAGCGGGAGGGGGAGATACGCAGTATTTT.

The rearrangement uses TRBV6-5 and TRBJ2-7, with 9 bases lining up with TRBD2. J gave up 4 bases and V 2 bases, and 3 bases lay outside the gene matches. Germline CDR1 reads MNHEY; CDR2 reads SVGAGI. This CDR3 contains 14 residues. The chain's CDR3 is CASSYRGGAYEQYF. Here the CDR3 DNA reads TGTGCCAGCAGTTACCGCGGGGGGGCATACGAGCAGTACTTC.

The J gene is TRBJ2-1, the V gene TRBV6-1; 9 bases agree with TRBD1. This CDR3 has 11 amino acids. Germline CDR1 reads MNHNS; CDR2 reads SASEGT. CDR3 sequence reads: CFETGGNEQFF. The CDR3 nucleotides read TGTTTTGAGACAGGGGGCAATGAGCAGTTCTTC.

The rearrangement joins TRBV6-5 to TRBJ1-1; D not resolved. The germline CDR1 and CDR2 sequences are MNHEY and SVGAGI. The CDR3 has 12 residues. The germline V and J ends were trimmed by 5 bases and 7 bases, with 11 bases remaining between them. CDR3 DNA: TGTGCCAGCAGTCTTAAAGCTATTGAAGCTTTCTTT. Its translation is CASSLKAIEAFF.